This record concerns one T cell receptor (beta chain) sequence. After extraction with the RNeasy kit, roughly 0.45 to 1 ug of the RNA was reverse transcribed using random hexamers. TCRdb reprocessed the immunoSEQ multiplex PCR reads with MiXCR, giving one entry per CDR3 protein. This sample has 120,000 or so distinct CDR3 sequences, with around 94% found just once. The data are from a study of CD8 T cells in Susac syndrome. The receptor's source is a human donor with Susac syndrome. Sequences were obtained from CD8+ T cells from PBMCs.

The CDR3 DNA sequence: TGCGCCAGCAGCCACTCGGACCAAAATCAGCCCCAGCATTTT. This codes for CASSHSDQNQPQHF. This chain links TRBV4-1 with TRBJ1-5, with unresolved D. V gave up 3 bases and J gave up 4 bases, with 10 bases separating them. This CDR3 region has 14 residues. Germline V CDR1 and CDR2: MGHRA, YSYEKL.